These T cell receptor beta chains were read from a single sample in a study of blood T cells in healthy people across ages. TCRdb re-derived calls from the 5' RACE reads in MiXCR, one entry per CDR3 protein. The table has roughly 1,700,000 distinct CDR3 sequences, roughly 28% seen once. The specimen was blood. These receptors came from a woman under 40 in good health. The CDR3 runs from the conserved cysteine through the conserved F or W. The order of the fields is J gene, D gene, V gene, clone size, CDR3 protein, CDR3 DNA. The D gene is left open where the match is weak. Clone size is not always given. Where it is, it says once, few, many or a class for expanded clones.

TRBJ1-5 NA TRBV28 few CASIPRDYSNQPQHF TGTGCCAGCATCCCCCGGGACTATAGCAATCAGCCCCAGCATTTT
TRBJ2-7 NA TRBV11-2 NA CASSLEDLPAYEQYF TGTGCCAGCAGCTTAGAGGATCTACCAGCCTACGAGCAGTACTTC
TRBJ2-5 TRBD2 TRBV5-1 many CASSRGTSGEETQYF TGTGCCAGCAGCCGCGGGACTAGCGGAGAAGAGACCCAGTACTTC
TRBJ2-5 NA TRBV6-6 few CASSYYRLGEQETQYF TGTGCCAGCAGTTACTATCGGTTAGGGGAGCAGGAGACCCAGTACTTC
TRBJ1-5 NA TRBV12-3/TRBV12-4 NA CASSTSGQPQHF TGTGCCAGCAGTACATCCGGCCAGCCCCAGCATTTT
TRBJ1-2 NA TRBV29-1 few CSGWAASYGYTF TGCAGCGGTTGGGCGGCCTCCTATGGCTACACCTTC
TRBJ2-5 TRBD2 TRBV2 few CASRWTSGRDNQETQYF TGTGCCAGCAGATGGACTAGCGGGAGGGATAACCAAGAGACCCAGTACTTC
TRBJ2-5 TRBD2 TRBV6-6 NA CASSYGFRGGRETQYF TGTGCCAGCAGTTACGGATTTCGGGGGGGCCGGGAGACCCAGTACTTC
TRBJ2-7 TRBD2 TRBV10-1 NA CASSASGEENEQYF TGCGCCAGCAGTGCTAGCGGTGAGGAGAACGAGCAGTACTTC
TRBJ2-3 TRBD1 TRBV7-8 many CASSLGQGYSTDTQYF TGTGCCAGCAGCTTAGGACAGGGATATAGCACAGATACGCAGTATTTT
TRBJ2-7 NA TRBV9 NA CASAGQGDEQYF TGTGCCAGCGCGGGGCAGGGGGACGAGCAGTACTTC
TRBJ2-1 TRBD2 TRBV7-6 NA CASSPPGLRSNEQFF TGTGCCAGCAGCCCACCGGGACTACGGAGCAATGAGCAGTTCTTC
TRBJ2-5 NA TRBV5-1 NA CAGSLVEQETQYF TGCGCCGGCAGCTTGGTGGAACAAGAGACCCAGTACTTC
TRBJ1-1 NA TRBV2 once CASSERTFNTEAFF TGTGCCAGCAGTGAGCGGACCTTTAACACTGAAGCTTTCTTT
TRBJ1-2 NA TRBV13 NA CASSPRGLDYGYTF TGTGCCAGCAGCCCCAGGGGATTGGACTATGGCTACACCTTC
TRBJ2-1 NA TRBV5-1 few CASRRVRGARREQFF TGCGCCAGCCGTCGGGTTCGGGGGGCGCGGAGGGAGCAGTTCTTC
TRBJ2-1 TRBD2 TRBV11-2 NA CASSLTSALPWEQFF TGTGCCAGCAGCCTGACTAGCGCCCTCCCATGGGAGCAGTTCTTC
TRBJ1-5 TRBD1 TRBV20-1 many CSAGGQGGGSNQPQHF TGCAGTGCTGGAGGACAGGGCGGTGGGAGCAATCAGCCCCAGCATTTT
TRBJ2-7 TRBD1 TRBV12-5 NA CASGPGTAYEQYF TGTGCTAGTGGTCCCGGGACAGCATACGAGCAGTACTTC
TRBJ2-3 NA TRBV12-3/TRBV12-4 few CASREGASTDTQYF TGTGCCAGCAGGGAAGGGGCTAGCACAGATACGCAGTATTTT
TRBJ1-1 NA TRBV18 NA CASSPEADMNTEAFF TGTGCCAGCTCACCAGAGGCGGACATGAACACTGAAGCTTTCTTT
TRBJ2-7 NA TRBV29-1 few CSVEQDSNYEQYF TGCAGCGTTGAACAGGACAGCAACTACGAGCAGTACTTC
TRBJ1-2 NA TRBV7-2 NA CASSPAQGRWGYTF TGTGCCAGCAGCCCCGCTCAGGGGCGCTGGGGCTACACCTTC
TRBJ1-4 NA TRBV5-1 few CASRSIGTGREVTNEKLFF TGCGCCAGCAGGAGTATTGGAACGGGACGGGAAGTAACTAATGAAAAACTGTTTTTT
TRBJ2-2 NA TRBV20-1 NA CSADTTGRSGERFF TGCAGTGCCGACACGACAGGGAGGAGCGGGGAGCGGTTTTTT
TRBJ2-3 TRBD2 TRBV29-1 many CSVARGSVDTQYF TGCAGCGTTGCCCGCGGGAGCGTAGATACGCAGTATTTT
TRBJ2-7 TRBD2 TRBV5-1 NA CASSLEPTTSASYEQYF TGCGCCAGCAGCCTTGAGCCCACGACTAGCGCGTCCTACGAGCAGTACTTC
TRBJ1-2 NA TRBV2 NA CARRQDMGYGYTF TGTGCCAGGAGACAGGATATGGGCTATGGCTACACCTTC
TRBJ2-1 NA TRBV9 many CASSVGTGIYNEQFF TGTGCCAGCAGCGTAGGAACGGGGATATACAATGAGCAGTTCTTC
TRBJ2-7 TRBD2 TRBV20-1 NA CSASGVGGWNEQYF TGCAGTGCTTCGGGAGTGGGAGGGTGGAACGAGCAGTACTTC
TRBJ2-7 TRBD2 TRBV5-1 few CASSRTSGKDYEQYF TGCGCCAGCAGCCGAACTAGCGGGAAGGACTACGAGCAGTACTTC
TRBJ2-2 NA TRBV27 few CASMGGRSGELFF TGTGCCAGCATGGGGGGACGTTCCGGGGAGCTGTTTTTT
TRBJ2-7 NA TRBV7-2 NA CASSFRPPGREGSYEQYF TGTGCCAGCAGCTTTCGGCCACCGGGGCGGGAAGGCTCATACGAGCAGTACTTC
TRBJ2-7 NA TRBV7-2 NA CASSPTRDTSLEQYF TGTGCCAGCAGCCCCACCCGGGATACTTCCCTCGAGCAGTACTTC
TRBJ2-1 TRBD2 TRBV4-1 NA CAGSHLAEYNEQFF TGCGCCGGCAGCCATCTAGCGGAATACAATGAGCAGTTCTTC
TRBJ1-5 NA TRBV3-1 few CASSQVVSNQPQHF TGTGCCAGCAGCCAAGTCGTCAGTAATCAGCCCCAGCATTTT
TRBJ2-3 TRBD2 TRBV11-2 few CASSSRERGPTDTQYF TGTGCCAGCAGCTCCCGGGAGCGGGGGCCCACAGATACGCAGTATTTT
TRBJ2-1 NA TRBV6-2/TRBV6-3 NA CASSYDRTYNEQFF TGTGCCAGCAGTTACGACAGGACATACAATGAGCAGTTCTTC
TRBJ1-2 NA TRBV20-1 few CSARDHRALDGYTF TGCAGTGCTAGAGATCATCGGGCTTTGGATGGCTACACCTTC
TRBJ2-3 NA TRBV4-3 NA CASSQGRSPDTQYF TGCGCCAGCAGCCAAGGACGGTCTCCAGATACGCAGTATTTT
TRBJ2-4 TRBD1 TRBV14 NA CTSSQSPGGIQYF TGTACCAGCAGTCAGTCACCAGGGGGCATTCAGTACTTC
TRBJ2-1 NA TRBV7-2 NA CAGSFDSGNEQFF TGTGCCGGCAGCTTCGATAGCGGCAATGAGCAGTTCTTC
TRBJ2-7 NA TRBV12-3/TRBV12-4 few CASSFTSTGEQYF TGTGCCAGCAGTTTTACTTCTACGGGCGAGCAGTACTTC
TRBJ2-5 NA TRBV5-1 NA CASSLFVGGPTRETQYF TGCGCCAGCAGCTTGTTTGTGGGGGGGCCCACCCGTGAGACCCAGTACTTC
TRBJ2-7 TRBD1 TRBV5-1 few CASSSGGTGEIQYF TGCGCCAGCAGCTCCGGCGGGACAGGGGAGATCCAGTACTTC
TRBJ2-6 NA TRBV11-2 many CASSLVGIEAGANVLTF TGTGCCAGCAGCTTAGTGGGGATAGAGGCTGGGGCCAACGTCCTGACTTTC
TRBJ1-2 NA TRBV28 NA CVSSQNPGAGESGYTF TGTGTCAGCAGCCAAAATCCCGGGGCTGGGGAGTCTGGTTACACCTTC
TRBJ2-7 NA TRBV20-1 many CSATGTYEQYF TGCAGTGCTACGGGAACCTACGAGCAGTACTTC
TRBJ2-7 NA TRBV6-2/TRBV6-3 many CASSYKALYEQYF TGTGCCAGCAGTTACAAGGCGCTCTACGAGCAGTACTTC
TRBJ1-2 TRBD1 TRBV15 few CATSSGTGNYGYTF TGTGCCACCAGCAGCGGGACAGGGAACTATGGCTACACCTTC
TRBJ2-7 TRBD1 TRBV5-1 NA CASSPATGNALGQYF TGCGCCAGCAGCCCCGCGACAGGGAATGCCCTCGGGCAGTACTTC
TRBJ2-1 TRBD2 TRBV7-2 many CASSDTSGIYNEQFF TGTGCCAGCAGCGATACTAGCGGGATATACAATGAGCAGTTCTTC
TRBJ1-2 TRBD1 TRBV2 NA CASSDGTDGYTF TGTGCCAGCAGTGACGGGACAGATGGCTACACCTTC